The 18 T cell receptor beta chains presented below share a single source sample, sequenced in a study of cytomegalovirus exposure and HLA in healthy donors. The study ran its PCR with 60 Vbeta and 13 Jbeta primers. Clones were sequenced by immunoSEQ multiplex PCR, and TCRdb holds only the in-frame ones, with some missing. The table shows 79,000 or so clones, with around three quarters occurring only once. Specimen: PBMCs. The receptors stem from a middle-aged woman in good health and CMV-seropositive.

The chain uses TRBV7-9 and TRBJ2-7; 9 bases line up with TRBD1. The V and J ends lost 4 bases and 3 bases, in that order; junction bases with no gene match: 4. The CDR3 totals 14 residues. Germline CDR1 SEHNR, CDR2 FQNEAQ (reference sequence). Written as DNA, the CDR3 is TGTGCCAGCAGCTGGGGACAGGGAATCTACGAGCAGTACTTC. It yields the protein CASSWGQGIYEQYF.

The chain employs TRBV7-6 and TRBJ1-1; 8 nucleotides line up with TRBD1. The CDR3 sequence is 15 residues long. After removal of 6 bases from V and 2 bases from J, the junction contained 8 bases not matched to a gene. In germline, CDR1 is SGHVS, CDR2 FNYEAQ. The CDR3 spells CASRPGQGVNTEAFF. The CDR3 nucleotides are TGTGCCAGCAGACCCGGACAGGGCGTAAACACTGAAGCTTTCTTT.

V and J are TRBV18 and TRBJ1-1; D gene uncertain. The V gene lost 0 bases and the J gene lost 2 bases, with 4 bases spanning the gap. Germline CDR1 reads KGHSH; CDR2 reads LQKENI. CDR3 length equals 13 residues. The CDR3 sequence: CASSPPSNTEAFF. The CDR3 nucleotides read TGTGCCAGCTCACCACCGTCTAACACTGAAGCTTTCTTT.

The V and J genes are TRBV15 and TRBJ2-2; D may be TRBD1 (5 bases). The CDR3 runs 15 residues. The germline V gene encodes CDR1 LNHNV and CDR2 YYDKDF (reference sequence). Trimming removed 1 base from V and 2 bases from J, with 8 bases in between. The CDR3 sequence is CATSRARGNTGELFF. The CDR3 region has the DNA TGTGCCACCAGCAGAGCAAGGGGTAACACCGGGGAGCTGTTTTTT. Full variable domain (remainder filled in from reference TRBV15 and TRBJ2-2): DAMVIQNPRYQVTQFGKPVTLSCSQTLNHNVMYWYQQKSSQAPKLLFHYYDKDFNNEADTPDNFQSRRPNTSFCFLDIRSPGLGDTAMYLCATSRARGNTGELFFGEGSRLTVL.

This chain links TRBV19 with TRBJ1-1; possible D gene TRBD1, 5 bases. From germline, CDR1 is LNHDA and CDR2 SQIVND (reference sequence). This CDR3 comprises 15 residues. The V gene lost 7 bases and the J gene lost 3 bases, with 18 bases spanning the gap. The CDR3 DNA is TGTGCCAGTAAAAATCCGGGGGGAAAGGACACTGAAGCTTTCTTT. Encoded protein: CASKNPGGKDTEAFF.

The rearrangement links TRBV4-1 to TRBJ2-7; 10 bases are a match to TRBD1. The CDR3 loop spans 14 amino acids. Trimming took 3 bases from V and 3 from J; bases not matched to a gene: 2. CDR1 is MGHRA and CDR2 is YSYEKL in the germline V gene. DNA of the CDR3: TGCGCCAGCAGCCACGGACAGGGGGGCTACGAGCAGTACTTC. This sequence encodes CASSHGQGGYEQYF.

In its sample, this clone was seen once. J is TRBJ2-3 and V is TRBV7-9; tentative D call: TRBD1 (6 bases). CDR3 length: 14 residues. Trimming took off 0 bases at V and 5 bases at J, with 9 bases between the two ends. Looked up from germline, CDR1 is SEHNR and CDR2 is FQNEAQ (reference sequence). CDR3 protein: CASSLARTEDTQYF. CDR3 sequence (DNA): TGTGCCAGCAGCTTAGCGAGGACAGAAGATACGCAGTATTTT.

The chain uses TRBV5-6 and TRBJ2-5, with 8 bases fitting TRBD1. The end of the DNA aligns better with TRBJ2-7, so the J call may be wrong. This CDR3 is 14 amino acids long. Germline V gene data show CDR1 as SGHDT and CDR2 as YYEEEE. CDR3 bases: TGTGCCAGCAGCCGGCGCGCAGGGGGCGGCGAGCAGTACTTC. Translated, it gives CASSRRAGGGEQYF.

The J gene is TRBJ2-7, the V gene TRBV19, with TRBD2 identical over 12 bases. CDR3 length: 18 residues. The V segment lost 6 bases and the J segment 3 bases; nucleotides outside the gene matches: 15. Germline V gives CDR1 LNHDA, CDR2 SQIVND (reference sequence). CDR3 nucleotides: TGTGCCAGTAGGCGCACCGCTCAGACTAGCGGGAGTAACTACGAGCAGTACTTC. As protein: CASRRTAQTSGSNYEQYF.

V usage is TRBV7-6 and J usage is TRBJ2-1, with TRBD2 identical over 8 bases. V was pared by 0 bases and J by 3 bases, with 4 bases of the junction left unmatched. The germline V gene encodes CDR1 SGHVS and CDR2 FNYEAQ. The CDR3 has 16 residues. CDR3 residues: CASSLASGKDYNEQFF. The CDR3 bases are TGTGCCAGCAGCTTAGCTAGCGGGAAAGACTACAATGAGCAGTTCTTC.

The chain combines TRBV5-6 with TRBJ1-2; D is uncertain. The CDR3 spans 14 residues. Germline assignment: CDR1 SGHDT and CDR2 YYEEEE. Trimming took 2 bases from V and 4 from J, leaving 12 bases between them. The DNA for the CDR3 is TGTGCCAGCAGCTTTTATGTGCGGATCTATGGCTACACCTTC. Translating gives CASSFYVRIYGYTF. The entire variable domain, with the rest obtained from reference TRBV5-6 and TRBJ1-2, is as follows: DAGVTQSPTHLIKTRGQQVTLRCSPKSGHDTVSWYQQALGQGPQFIFQYYEEEERQRGNFPDRFSGHQFPNYSSELNVNALLLGDSALYLCASSFYVRIYGYTFGSGTRLTVV.

The V gene is TRBV4-1, the J gene TRBJ2-3; 7 nucleotides agree with TRBD2. Germline loops: CDR1 MGHRA, CDR2 YSYEKL. After removal of 4 bases from V and 0 bases from J, the junction contained 10 bases not matched to a gene. This CDR3 contains 17 residues. The CDR3 nucleotides are TGCGCCAGCAGCCCCCGGGGAGCGGGAATGAGCACAGATACGCAGTATTTT. Residues: CASSPRGAGMSTDTQYF.

V and J are TRBV5-1 and TRBJ1-5; TRBD1 matches 8 bases. This CDR3 contains 15 residues. Germline lookup yields CDR1 SGHRS and CDR2 YFSETQ. Trimming removed 4 bases from V and 5 bases from J; junction bases left unmatched: 8. The CDR3 sequence: CASSPGAGGHQPQHF. CDR3 bases: TGCGCCAGCAGCCCCGGAGCAGGGGGCCATCAGCCCCAGCATTTT.

This rearrangement joins TRBV19 to TRBJ1-3, with D perhaps matching TRBD1 (6 bases). The CDR3 length is 16 residues. From germline, CDR1 is LNHDA and CDR2 SQIVND (reference sequence). The V end was cut by 3 bases, the J end by 0 bases, with 12 bases between. The CDR3 sequence: CASSMFGQISGNTIYF. The CDR3 coding sequence is TGTGCCAGTAGTATGTTCGGACAGATCTCTGGAAACACCATATATTTT.

The gene calls are TRBV7-9 and TRBJ2-7; D is uncertain. Germline V gene sequence: CDR1 SEHNR, CDR2 FQNEAQ (reference sequence). The CDR3 contains 13 residues. The V end lost 1 base, the J end lost 7 bases, and 11 bases lay between the germline ends. The CDR3 loop reads CASSLVTGLEQYF. The CDR3 DNA reads TGTGCCAGCAGCTTAGTAACCGGGTTAGAGCAGTACTTC.

This chain joins TRBV27 and TRBJ1-2; unclear D gene. V was shortened by 6 bases and J by 7 bases, with 21 bases between the two germline ends. The CDR3 consists of 15 residues. Per germline, CDR1 MNHEY and CDR2 SMNVEV (reference sequence). For the CDR3, the DNA is TGTGCCAGCAGCCCATCACCATTCACAGATAGTGGCTACACCTTC. It codes for CASSPSPFTDSGYTF.

The rearrangement links TRBV15 to TRBJ2-7, with 10 nucleotides matching TRBD2. The CDR3 loop spans 15 amino acids. Trimming took 3 bases from V and 7 from J; bases not matched to a gene: 9. Germline V gene sequence: CDR1 LNHNV, CDR2 YYDKDF (reference sequence). The CDR3 loop is CATSSLQGLAREQYF. In DNA form, the CDR3 reads TGTGCCACCAGCAGCCTACAGGGACTAGCGAGGGAGCAGTACTTC.

The chain links TRBV2 to TRBJ1-3; the D gene is possibly TRBD1 (5 bases). Germline assignment: CDR1 SNHLY and CDR2 FYNNEI. V shed 1 base and J shed 13 bases, with 20 bases lying between them. The CDR3 runs 15 residues. The CDR3 region has the DNA TGTGCCAGCAGTGAAGGCCCATCGGGACTGGTTGGGATATATTTT. It yields the protein CASSEGPSGLVGIYF.